This T cell receptor (beta chain) came from a study of shared clonotypes between healthy human individuals. Libraries were prepared by immunoSEQ multiplex PCR; TCRdb keeps only in-frame clonotypes and omits some of them. This sample has approximately 2.3 million clones, with over 90% found just once. Trimming took off 7 bases at V and 2 bases at J, with 17 bases between the two ends. The CDR3 covers 16 residues. Germline V gene lookup returns CDR1 MDHEN and CDR2 SYDVKM. The chain uses TRBV28 and TRBJ2-2, with D perhaps TRBD1 or TRBD2 (5 bases each). Source material: naive CD4+ T cells from PBMCs. Subset described: CD45RA+ positively selected. The TCR originated in a young man in good health. Some clones in this sample may be carry-over from other donors' samples. For the CDR3, the DNA is TGTGCCAGCACCCGGGGCGGCACGGGAAACACCGGGGAGCTGTTTTTT. It specifies CASTRGGTGNTGELFF.